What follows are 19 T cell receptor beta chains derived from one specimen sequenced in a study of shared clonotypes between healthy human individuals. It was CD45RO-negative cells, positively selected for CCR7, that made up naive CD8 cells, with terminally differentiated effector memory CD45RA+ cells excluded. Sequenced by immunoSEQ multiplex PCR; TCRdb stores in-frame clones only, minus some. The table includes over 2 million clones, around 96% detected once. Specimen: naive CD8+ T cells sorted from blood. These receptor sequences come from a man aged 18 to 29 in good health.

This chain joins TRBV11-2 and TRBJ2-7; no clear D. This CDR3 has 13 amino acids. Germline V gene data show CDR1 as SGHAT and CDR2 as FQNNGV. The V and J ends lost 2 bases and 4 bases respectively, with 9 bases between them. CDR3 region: CASSLISYYEQYF. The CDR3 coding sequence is TGTGCCAGCAGCTTAATCAGCTATTACGAGCAGTACTTC.

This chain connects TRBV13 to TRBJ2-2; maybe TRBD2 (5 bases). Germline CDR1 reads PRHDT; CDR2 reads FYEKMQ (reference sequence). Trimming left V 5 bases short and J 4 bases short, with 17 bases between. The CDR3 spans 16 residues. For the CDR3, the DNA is TGTGCCAGCAGCCTCCTTCGGGTCCGGGGCACCGGGGAGCTGTTTTTT. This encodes CASSLLRVRGTGELFF.

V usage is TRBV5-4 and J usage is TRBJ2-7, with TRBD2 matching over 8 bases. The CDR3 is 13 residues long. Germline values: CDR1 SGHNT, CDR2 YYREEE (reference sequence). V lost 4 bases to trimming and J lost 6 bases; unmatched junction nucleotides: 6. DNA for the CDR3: TGTGCCAGCAGCCCATCGACTAGCGCCGAGCAGTACTTC. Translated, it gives CASSPSTSAEQYF.

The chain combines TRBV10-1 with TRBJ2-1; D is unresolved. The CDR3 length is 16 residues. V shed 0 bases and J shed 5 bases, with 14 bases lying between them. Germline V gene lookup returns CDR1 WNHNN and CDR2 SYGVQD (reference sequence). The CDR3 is CASSESLVDVDNEQFF. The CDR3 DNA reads TGCGCCAGCAGTGAGTCTTTAGTGGACGTAGACAATGAGCAGTTCTTC.

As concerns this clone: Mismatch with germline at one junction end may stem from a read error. The CDR3 spells CASSLVGDQETQYF. The CDR3 region has the DNA TGTGCTAGCAGCTTGGTCGGAGACCAAGAGACCCAGTACTTC. This rearrangement joins TRBV7-7 to TRBJ2-5; D gene uncertain. The CDR3 contains 14 residues. Germline V gene lookup returns CDR1 SSHAT and CDR2 FNYEAQ (reference sequence).

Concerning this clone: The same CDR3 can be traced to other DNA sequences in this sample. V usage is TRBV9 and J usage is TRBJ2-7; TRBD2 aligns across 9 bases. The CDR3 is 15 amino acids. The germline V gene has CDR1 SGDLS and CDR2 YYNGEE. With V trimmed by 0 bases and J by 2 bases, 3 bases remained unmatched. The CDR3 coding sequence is TGTGCCAGCAGCGTAGGGCTAGCGGGGACCTACGAGCAGTACTTC. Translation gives CASSVGLAGTYEQYF.

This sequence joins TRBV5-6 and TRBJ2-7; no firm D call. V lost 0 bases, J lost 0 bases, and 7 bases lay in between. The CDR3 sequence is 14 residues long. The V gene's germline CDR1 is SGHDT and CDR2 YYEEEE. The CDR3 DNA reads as TGTGCCAGCAGCTTGGGCCGGCTCTCCTACGAGCAGTACTTC. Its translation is CASSLGRLSYEQYF.

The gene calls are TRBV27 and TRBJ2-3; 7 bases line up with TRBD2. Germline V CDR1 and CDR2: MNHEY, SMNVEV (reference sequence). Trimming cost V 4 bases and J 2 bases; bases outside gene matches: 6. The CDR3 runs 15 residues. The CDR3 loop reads CASSSPRDYTDTQYF. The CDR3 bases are TGTGCCAGCAGTTCGCCCCGGGACTACACAGATACGCAGTATTTT.

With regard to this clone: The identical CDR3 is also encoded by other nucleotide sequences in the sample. The CDR3 DNA sequence: TGCGCCAGCAGCTTGGAAGGCGGGATCCAAGAGACCCAGTACTTC. This gives the protein CASSLEGGIQETQYF. The chain has TRBV5-1 and TRBJ2-5; weak D call: TRBD2 (6 bases). The CDR3 extends over 15 amino acids. CDR1 and CDR2 (germline): SGHRS, YFSETQ. V lost 0 bases, J lost 1 base, and 10 bases lay in between. Combining the CDR3 with reference TRBV5-1 and TRBJ2-5 gives the whole variable domain KAGVTQTPRYLIKTRGQQVTLSCSPISGHRSVSWYQQTPGQGLQFLFEYFSETQRNKGNFPGRFSGRQFSNSRSEMNVSTLELGDSALYLCASSLEGGIQETQYFGPGTRLLVL.

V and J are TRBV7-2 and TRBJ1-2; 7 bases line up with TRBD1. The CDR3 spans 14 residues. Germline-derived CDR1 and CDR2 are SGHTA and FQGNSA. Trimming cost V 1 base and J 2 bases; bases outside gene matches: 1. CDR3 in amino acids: CASSLGDRNYGYTF. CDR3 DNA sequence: TGTGCCAGCAGCTTAGGGGACAGAAACTATGGCTACACCTTC.

The CDR3 DNA reads as TGTGCCAGCAGCCAAATTACTGCCGGGACATACTATGGCTACACCTTC. Translation: CASSQITAGTYYGYTF. This sequence joins TRBV4-2 and TRBJ1-2; D may be TRBD1 (6 bases). Germline V CDR1 and CDR2: LGHNA, YNFKEQ. This CDR3 is 16 amino acids long. V lost 2 bases and J lost 3, with 16 bases in between.

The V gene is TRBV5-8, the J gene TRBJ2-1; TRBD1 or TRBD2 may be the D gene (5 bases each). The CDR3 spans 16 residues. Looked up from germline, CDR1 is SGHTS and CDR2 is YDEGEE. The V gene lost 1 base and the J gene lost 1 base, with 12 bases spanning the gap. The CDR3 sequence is CASSLQPGGSYNEQFF. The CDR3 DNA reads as TGTGCCAGCAGCTTGCAGCCTGGGGGATCCTACAATGAGCAGTTCTTC.

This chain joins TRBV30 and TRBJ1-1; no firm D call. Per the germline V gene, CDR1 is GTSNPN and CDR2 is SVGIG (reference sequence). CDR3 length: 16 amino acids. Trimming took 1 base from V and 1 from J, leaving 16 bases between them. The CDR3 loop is CAWSGVSQLGNTEAFF. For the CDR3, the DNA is TGTGCCTGGAGTGGAGTCAGCCAACTGGGGAACACTGAAGCTTTCTTT.

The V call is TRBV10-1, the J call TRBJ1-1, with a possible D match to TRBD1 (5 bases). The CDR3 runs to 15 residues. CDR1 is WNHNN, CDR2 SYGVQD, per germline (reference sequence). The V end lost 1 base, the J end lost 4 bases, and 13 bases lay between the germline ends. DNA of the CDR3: TGCGCCAGCAGTGAGTTTAGGGGCTTGAGCACTGAAGCTTTCTTT. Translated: CASSEFRGLSTEAFF.

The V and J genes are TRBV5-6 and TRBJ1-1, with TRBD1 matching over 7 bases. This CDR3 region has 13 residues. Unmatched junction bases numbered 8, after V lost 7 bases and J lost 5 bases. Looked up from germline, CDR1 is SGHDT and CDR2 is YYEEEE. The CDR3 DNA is TGTGCCAGCGGAAATCAGGGGGGGACTGAAGCTTTCTTT. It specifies CASGNQGGTEAFF.

DNA of the CDR3: TGTGCCAGCAGTTACTCGGGGGGACAGGGAAAGGATGGCTACACCTTC. As protein: CASSYSGGQGKDGYTF. V usage is TRBV6-5 and J usage is TRBJ1-2; TRBD1 matches at 9 bases. Germline V gene lookup returns CDR1 MNHEY and CDR2 SVGAGI. This CDR3 has 16 residues. The J segment lost 6 bases and the V segment lost 0 bases, leaving 8 bases of the junction unmatched.

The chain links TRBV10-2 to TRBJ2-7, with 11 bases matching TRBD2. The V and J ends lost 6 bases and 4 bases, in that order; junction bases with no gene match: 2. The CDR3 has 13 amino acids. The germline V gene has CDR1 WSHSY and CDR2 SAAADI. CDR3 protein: CASRTSGVYEQYF. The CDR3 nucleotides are TGCGCCAGCAGGACTAGCGGGGTTTACGAGCAGTACTTC.

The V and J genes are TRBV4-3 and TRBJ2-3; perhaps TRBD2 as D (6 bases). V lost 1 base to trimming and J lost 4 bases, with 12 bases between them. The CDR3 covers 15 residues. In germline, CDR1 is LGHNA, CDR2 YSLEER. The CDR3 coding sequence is TGCGCCAGCAGCCAAGTCACGGGAGCGGCAGATACGCAGTATTTT. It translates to CASSQVTGAADTQYF.

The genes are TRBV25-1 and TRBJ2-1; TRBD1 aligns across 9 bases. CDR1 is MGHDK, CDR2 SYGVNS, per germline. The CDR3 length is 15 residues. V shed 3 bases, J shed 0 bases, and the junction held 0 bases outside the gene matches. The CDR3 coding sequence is TGTGCCAGCAGTGAGGGACAGGGCTCCTACAATGAGCAGTTCTTC. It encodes CASSEGQGSYNEQFF.